These T cell receptor beta chains were read from a single sample in a study of blood T cell repertoires in COVID-19. Clones were read by immunoSEQ multiplex PCR, and TCRdb kept only the in-frame ones, dropping some. The table includes 300,000 to 450,000 clones, about 80% detected once. Sequenced sample: peripheral blood. The receptors were gathered from a human donor with acute or convalescent COVID-19. The donor label of this sample is uncertain. Both conserved end residues are trimmed from each CDR3. The order of the fields is J gene, V gene, CDR3 protein.

j_call: TRBJ2-3; v_call: TRBV27; cdr3_aa: ASSEGASTDTQY
j_call: TRBJ2-2; v_call: TRBV14; cdr3_aa: ASSQARGLKNTGELF
j_call: TRBJ1-6; v_call: TRBV2; cdr3_aa: ASSEAGGNSPLH
j_call: TRBJ1-2; v_call: TRBV27; cdr3_aa: ASSRGQAGGYT
j_call: TRBJ1-6; v_call: TRBV25-1; cdr3_aa: ASSELGRVPLH
j_call: TRBJ1-6; v_call: TRBV3-1/TRBV3-2; cdr3_aa: ASSQALQANSPLH
j_call: TRBJ1-3; v_call: TRBV10-2; cdr3_aa: ASSESLVRGNTIY
j_call: TRBJ2-7; v_call: TRBV10-3; cdr3_aa: AISESRVNEQY
j_call: TRBJ2-5; v_call: TRBV10-1; cdr3_aa: ASSPLAGGRETQY
j_call: TRBJ2-1; v_call: TRBV11-2; cdr3_aa: ASSPWTVVRNEQF
j_call: TRBJ1-5; v_call: TRBV21-1; cdr3_aa: ASSTRGRYSNQPQH
j_call: TRBJ1-1; v_call: TRBV3-1/TRBV3-2; cdr3_aa: ASSQTGGYDTEAF
j_call: TRBJ1-3; v_call: TRBV6-5; cdr3_aa: ASNRDFSGNTIY
j_call: TRBJ1-2; v_call: TRBV28; cdr3_aa: ASSLWRWDGYT
j_call: TRBJ1-2; v_call: TRBV18; cdr3_aa: ASSPPQLSYGYT
j_call: TRBJ1-1; v_call: TRBV30; cdr3_aa: AWRLLDRANTEAF
j_call: TRBJ2-7; v_call: TRBV7-9; cdr3_aa: ASSSPLPGQFSYEQY
j_call: TRBJ1-1; v_call: TRBV2; cdr3_aa: ASIRNRVLNTEAF
j_call: TRBJ1-1; v_call: TRBV7-6; cdr3_aa: ASSLQTGGIGEAF
j_call: TRBJ2-1; v_call: TRBV29-1; cdr3_aa: SVRRLAASYNEQF
j_call: TRBJ2-5; v_call: TRBV6-2/TRBV6-3; cdr3_aa: ASSYLPRETQY
j_call: TRBJ2-1; v_call: TRBV14; cdr3_aa: ASSHGLAGGNEQF
j_call: TRBJ2-2; v_call: TRBV12-3/TRBV12-4; cdr3_aa: ASTPGFTGELF
j_call: TRBJ1-4; v_call: TRBV19; cdr3_aa: ASSGTHEKLF
j_call: TRBJ2-2; v_call: TRBV5-6; cdr3_aa: ASSLGLTLAGELF
j_call: TRBJ1-1; v_call: TRBV20-1; cdr3_aa: SASKGQSNTEAF
j_call: TRBJ2-6; v_call: TRBV5-1; cdr3_aa: ASSSGGGANVLT
j_call: TRBJ1-2; v_call: TRBV6-1; cdr3_aa: ASSEGQPRYGYT
j_call: TRBJ1-2; v_call: TRBV4-1; cdr3_aa: ASSQDLGQPGGGYT
j_call: TRBJ1-2; v_call: TRBV5-5; cdr3_aa: ASSLGDQSPGRLDGYT
j_call: TRBJ2-3; v_call: TRBV7-9; cdr3_aa: ASSLYDNTDTQY
j_call: TRBJ2-1; v_call: TRBV10-3; cdr3_aa: AISDPTGGGDEQF
j_call: TRBJ1-1; v_call: TRBV3-1/TRBV3-2; cdr3_aa: ASSRLGRGDAF
j_call: TRBJ2-1; v_call: TRBV13; cdr3_aa: ASTTLGGLAGDNEQF
j_call: TRBJ2-1; v_call: TRBV11-2; cdr3_aa: ASSSRTGGFSFSYNEQF
j_call: TRBJ2-1; v_call: TRBV5-4; cdr3_aa: ASSLYQQAGDEQF
j_call: TRBJ1-2; v_call: TRBV19; cdr3_aa: ASRHPTDNYGYT
j_call: TRBJ2-1; v_call: TRBV9; cdr3_aa: ASSVGRAVYNEQF
j_call: TRBJ2-1; v_call: TRBV27; cdr3_aa: APLRLAICNEQF
j_call: TRBJ1-2; v_call: TRBV6-2/TRBV6-3; cdr3_aa: ASSYGVGYT
j_call: TRBJ1-2; v_call: TRBV5-4; cdr3_aa: ASSPVPGQGSGYGYT
j_call: TRBJ1-5; v_call: TRBV6-5; cdr3_aa: ASKRTGPNQPQH
j_call: TRBJ2-2; v_call: TRBV28; cdr3_aa: ASSPGQGLGGELF
j_call: TRBJ2-1; v_call: TRBV19; cdr3_aa: ASSILAGGLTEQF
j_call: TRBJ2-2; v_call: TRBV20-1; cdr3_aa: SASTSGGGWSGELF
j_call: TRBJ2-7; v_call: TRBV5-1; cdr3_aa: ASSLAGRGGSYEQY
j_call: TRBJ2-1; v_call: TRBV5-6; cdr3_aa: ASSLAGGGSGNNEQF
j_call: TRBJ2-1; v_call: TRBV29-1; cdr3_aa: SLILSGTRGKNEQF
j_call: TRBJ2-7; v_call: TRBV6-1; cdr3_aa: ASSEITGTFQY
j_call: TRBJ2-5; v_call: TRBV7-2; cdr3_aa: ASSLAAGGTQY
j_call: TRBJ2-5; v_call: TRBV11-2; cdr3_aa: ASSSAGIRETQY
j_call: TRBJ2-2; v_call: TRBV5-1; cdr3_aa: ASSYYSISGELF
j_call: TRBJ1-6; v_call: TRBV6-5; cdr3_aa: ASSYGGVDSPLH
j_call: TRBJ2-7; v_call: TRBV7-8; cdr3_aa: ASSLPQAGGLSYEQY
j_call: TRBJ1-2; v_call: TRBV3-1/TRBV3-2; cdr3_aa: ASSSGQAGGYT
j_call: TRBJ2-2; v_call: TRBV3-1/TRBV3-2; cdr3_aa: ASSLQSPGQGGNTGELF
j_call: TRBJ2-1; v_call: TRBV19; cdr3_aa: ASSSLTSGRDNEQF
j_call: TRBJ2-1; v_call: TRBV27; cdr3_aa: ASSLLTIASSEQF
j_call: TRBJ1-1; v_call: TRBV5-1; cdr3_aa: ASSLGAGVANTEAF
j_call: TRBJ1-2; v_call: TRBV10-1; cdr3_aa: ASSDRDRGGYT